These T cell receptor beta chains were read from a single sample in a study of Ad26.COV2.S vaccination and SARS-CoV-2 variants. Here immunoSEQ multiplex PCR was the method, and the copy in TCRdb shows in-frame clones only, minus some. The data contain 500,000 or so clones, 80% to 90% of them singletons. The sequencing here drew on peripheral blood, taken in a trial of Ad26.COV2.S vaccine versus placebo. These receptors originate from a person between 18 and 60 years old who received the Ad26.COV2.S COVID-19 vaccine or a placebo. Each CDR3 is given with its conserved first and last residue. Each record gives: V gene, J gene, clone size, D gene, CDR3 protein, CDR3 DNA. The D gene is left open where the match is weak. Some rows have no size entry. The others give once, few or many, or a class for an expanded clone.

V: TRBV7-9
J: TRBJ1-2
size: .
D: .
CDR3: CASSLKGPARGYTF
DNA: TGTGCCAGCAGCTTAAAGGGCCCTGCAAGGGGCTACACCTTC

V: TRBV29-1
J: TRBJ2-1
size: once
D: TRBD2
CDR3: CSVEGLAGGPHNEQFF
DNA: TGCAGCGTTGAAGGACTAGCGGGGGGCCCCCACAATGAGCAGTTCTTC

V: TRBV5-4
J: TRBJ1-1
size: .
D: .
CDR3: CASSLRGTEAFF
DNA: TGTGCCAGCAGCTTGAGGGGGACTGAAGCTTTCTTT

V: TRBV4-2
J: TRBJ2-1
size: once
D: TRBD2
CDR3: CASSQDPSGGDNEQFF
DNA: TGTGCCAGCAGCCAAGATCCTAGCGGAGGAGACAATGAGCAGTTCTTC

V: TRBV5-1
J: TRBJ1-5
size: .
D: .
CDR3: CASSLGGEGNQPQHF
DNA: TGCGCCAGCAGCTTAGGCGGGGAGGGCAATCAGCCCCAGCATTTT

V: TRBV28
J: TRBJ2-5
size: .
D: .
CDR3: CASSLWQTEETQYF
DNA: TGTGCCAGCAGTTTATGGCAAACAGAAGAGACCCAGTACTTC

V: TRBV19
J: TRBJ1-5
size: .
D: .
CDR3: CASSSWTVQPQHF
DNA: TGTGCCAGTAGTTCATGGACAGTTCAGCCCCAGCATTTT

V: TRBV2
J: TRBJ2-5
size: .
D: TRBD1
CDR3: CASSNQGVSETQYF
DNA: TGTGCCAGCAGTAACCAGGGGGTCTCGGAGACCCAGTACTTC

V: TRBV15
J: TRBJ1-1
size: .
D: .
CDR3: CATRAPGGTEAFF
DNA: TGTGCCACCAGGGCTCCGGGGGGCACTGAAGCTTTCTTT

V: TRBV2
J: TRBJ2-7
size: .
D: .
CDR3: CASRRNNEQYF
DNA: TGTGCCAGCAGGAGGAATAACGAGCAGTACTTC

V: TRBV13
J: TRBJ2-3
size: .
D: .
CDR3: CASSLRRTDTQYF
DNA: TGTGCCAGCAGCTTACGCCGAACAGATACGCAGTATTTT

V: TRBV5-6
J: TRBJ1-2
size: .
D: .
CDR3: CASSPGAGTIYGYTF
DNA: TGTGCCAGCAGCCCGGGCGCCGGGACAATCTATGGCTACACCTTC

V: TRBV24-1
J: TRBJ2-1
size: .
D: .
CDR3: CATSDLGGTARNEQFF
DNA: TGTGCCACCAGTGATTTAGGGGGGACCGCCAGAAATGAGCAGTTCTTC

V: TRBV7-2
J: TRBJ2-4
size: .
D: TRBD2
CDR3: CASSLGGGSGAKNIQYF
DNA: TGTGCCAGCAGCTTAGGGGGCGGGAGTGGGGCCAAAAACATTCAGTACTTC

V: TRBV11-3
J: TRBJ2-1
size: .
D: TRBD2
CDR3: CASSQREVSYNEQFF
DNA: TGTGCCAGCAGCCAGCGGGAAGTCTCCTACAATGAGCAGTTCTTC

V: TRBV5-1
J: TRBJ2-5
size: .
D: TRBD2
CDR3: CASSLGLTLSGTNQETQYF
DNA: TGCGCCAGCAGCTTGGGTTTAACCCTTAGCGGGACGAACCAAGAGACCCAGTACTTC

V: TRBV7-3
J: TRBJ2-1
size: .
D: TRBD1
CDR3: CASSPNRGNYNEQFF
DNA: TGTGCCAGCAGCCCCAACAGGGGAAACTACAATGAGCAGTTCTTC

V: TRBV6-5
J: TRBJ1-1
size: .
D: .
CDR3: CASSYDPGEVKAFF
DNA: TGTGCCAGCAGTTACGATCCGGGGGAGGTTAAAGCTTTCTTT

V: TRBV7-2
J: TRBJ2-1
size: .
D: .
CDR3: CASSFPGHRGEQFF
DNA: TGTGCCAGCAGCTTCCCGGGCCATCGCGGAGAGCAGTTCTTC

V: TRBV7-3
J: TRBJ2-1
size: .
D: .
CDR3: CASSLDSSYNEQFF
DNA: TGTGCCAGCAGCTTAGATAGCTCCTACAATGAGCAGTTCTTC

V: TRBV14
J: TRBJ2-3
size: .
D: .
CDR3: CASSQAANTQYF
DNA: TGTGCCAGCAGCCAAGCCGCGAATACGCAGTATTTT

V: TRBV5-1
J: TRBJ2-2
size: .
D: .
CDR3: CASMRAATGELFF
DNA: TGCGCCAGCATGCGGGCGGCCACCGGGGAGCTGTTTTTT

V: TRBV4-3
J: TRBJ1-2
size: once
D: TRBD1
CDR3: CASSQDDVGTGLFQYGYTF
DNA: TGCGCCAGCAGCCAAGATGATGTCGGGACAGGGTTGTTTCAGTATGGCTACACCTTC

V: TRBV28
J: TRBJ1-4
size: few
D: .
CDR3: CASSPTAPTNEKLFF
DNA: TGTGCCAGCAGTCCCACCGCTCCTACTAATGAAAAACTGTTTTTT

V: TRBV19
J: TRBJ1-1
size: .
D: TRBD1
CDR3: CASSIGTGGNTEAFF
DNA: TGTGCCAGTAGTATTGGGACAGGGGGCAACACTGAAGCTTTCTTT

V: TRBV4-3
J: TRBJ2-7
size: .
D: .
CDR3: CASSQDQGGSSYEQYF
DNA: TGCGCCAGCAGCCAAGATCAAGGGGGGAGCTCCTACGAGCAGTACTTC

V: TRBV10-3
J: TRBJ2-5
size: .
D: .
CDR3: CAISGEGETQYF
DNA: TGTGCCATCAGTGGTGAGGGGGAGACCCAGTACTTC

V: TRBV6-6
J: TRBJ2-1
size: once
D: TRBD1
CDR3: CASSRQGAYEQFF
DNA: TGTGCCAGCAGTCGACAGGGGGCCTATGAGCAGTTCTTC

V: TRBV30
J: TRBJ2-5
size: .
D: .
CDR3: CAWRRVGILQETQYF
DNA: TGTGCCTGGAGACGGGTGGGGATCCTTCAAGAGACCCAGTACTTC